What follows is one T cell receptor beta chain and its context. What it recognizes is unknown. The germline CDR1 and CDR2 sequences are SGHVS and FQNEAQ. This CDR3 region has 12 residues. V lost 3 bases and J lost 4, with 5 bases in between. The TCR beta library used iRepertoire HTBI primers with Arm-PCR amplification of CDR3. TCRdb passed the multiplex PCR reads through MiXCR, listing each CDR3 protein once. This table holds approximately 440,000 distinct CDR3 sequences, around 22% found once. These data come from a study of regulatory T cells in long-lasting Graves disease. Time point denoted: persistent/refractory GD, antithyroid drugs over 5 years with positive TRAb. Extracted RNA from PBMCs served as the source of the TCR library. The authors drew patients from an endocrinology department in Xi'an, China. General study results and limits: With persistent disease, TRBV28, TRBJ1-2 and TRBJ2-5 were the favored segments. Those with persistent disease had in common more public clonotypes (around 2,500) than new patients (approximately 970).

The V call is TRBV7-8, the J call TRBJ2-3, with D uncertain. Source: peripheral blood mononuclear cells (PBMCs), taken when the disease was refractory, from a patient treated with antithyroid drugs. The sequence was collected from a female donor with Graves disease. The CDR3 sequence: CASSFPPDTQYF. DNA of the CDR3: TGTGCCAGCAGCTTTCCCCCAGATACGCAGTATTTT.